This TCR beta chain is from a study of post-analysis software for immune sequencing data. Overall study: The courses of disease that were included comprised relapsing-remitting, secondary progressive and progressive-relapsing multiple sclerosis.

The CDR3 consists of 15 residues. V was shortened by 1 base and J by 7 bases, with 14 bases between the two germline ends. Every TCR beta cDNA library bore unique molecular identifiers. TCRdb reprocessed the PCR reads with MiXCR, giving one entry per CDR3 protein. The sample has about 540,000 distinct CDR3 sequences, under 40% seen once. Study-wide results and caveats: The normalized Chao1 diversity of multiple sclerosis patients was significantly lower than that of controls. With F measure, samples from one preparation batch clustered together strongly. When patients were compared with controls, about 5 TRBV segments were more frequent, TRBV5-6, TRBV5-1 and TRBV20-1 among them.

On this clonotype: Its antigen is not identified.

The receptor was isolated from a girl aged 2 to 17 with multiple sclerosis. Sequenced material: blood. J is TRBJ2-1 and V is TRBV12-3 or TRBV12-4; a weak D match, TRBD2 (7 bases). CDR3 in DNA: TGTGCCAGCAGTTTAGTGGGGGGGGCTGGGAATGAGCAGTTCTTC. The encoded protein is CASSLVGGAGNEQFF.